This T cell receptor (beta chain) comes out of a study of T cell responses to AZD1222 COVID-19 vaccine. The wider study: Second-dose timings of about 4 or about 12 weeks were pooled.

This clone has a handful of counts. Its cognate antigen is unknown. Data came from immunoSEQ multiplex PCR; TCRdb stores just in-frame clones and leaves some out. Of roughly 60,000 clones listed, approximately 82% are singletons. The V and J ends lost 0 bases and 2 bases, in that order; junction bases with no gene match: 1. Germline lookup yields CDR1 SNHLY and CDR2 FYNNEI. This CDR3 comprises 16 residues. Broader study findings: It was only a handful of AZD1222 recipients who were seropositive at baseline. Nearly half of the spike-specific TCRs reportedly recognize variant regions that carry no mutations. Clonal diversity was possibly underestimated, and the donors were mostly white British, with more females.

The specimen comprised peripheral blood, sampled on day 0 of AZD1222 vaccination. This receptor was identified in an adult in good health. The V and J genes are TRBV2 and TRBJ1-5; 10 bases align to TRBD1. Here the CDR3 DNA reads TGTGCCAGCAGTGAAGCGACAGGGGGCGGCAATCAGCCCCAGCATTTT. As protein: CASSEATGGGNQPQHF.